One sample yielded the 26 T cell receptor beta chains listed below, sequenced in a study of identical twins (dated by TCRdb to between 2015 and 2016). Libraries were prepared through 5' RACE. Sequencing was carried out with an Illumina HiSeq 2000. TCRdb ran its own pipeline on the public reads, namely fastp trimming at Q25 and MiXCR clone calling, and kept in-frame beta chains. Rows with a matching CDR3 protein are joined into one entry that keeps the most common DNA and genes. For this sample there are over 500,000 distinct CDR3 sequences; roughly a fifth appear just once. The ten top clones hold roughly 0.91% of the sample. These same data were also listed under a study on T cells expressing NK-cell markers.

Material for sequencing was CD4+ T cells sorted from blood. These receptors came from a woman aged 18 to 35 in good health.

This chain uses TRBV20-1 with TRBJ2-1; a possible D gene is TRBD1 (6 bases). Germline lookup yields CDR1 DFQATT and CDR2 SNEGSKA (reference sequence). V was trimmed by 2 bases and J by 7 bases, leaving 12 bases between them. The CDR3 contains 13 residues. The CDR3 sequence is CSARLGATNEQFF. Here the CDR3 DNA reads TGCAGTGCTAGATTGGGGGCAACAAATGAGCAGTTCTTC.

The genes are TRBV10-3 and TRBJ1-1; TRBD1 matches at 8 bases. Germline CDR1 reads ENHRY; CDR2 reads SYGVKD. The CDR3 sequence is 15 residues long. With V trimmed by 2 bases and J by 3 bases, 5 bases remained unmatched. Here the CDR3 DNA reads TGTGCCATCAGTGAGGGTCAGGGGGCCTACACTGAAGCTTTCTTT. Protein product: CAISEGQGAYTEAFF.

This sequence joins TRBV30 and TRBJ2-1; D is unclear. Germline V gene lookup returns CDR1 GTSNPN and CDR2 SVGIG (reference sequence). The V end was cut by 5 bases, the J end by 7 bases, with 15 bases between. The CDR3 loop spans 13 amino acids. CDR3 amino acids: CAWGWTPGNEQFF. For the CDR3, the DNA is TGTGCCTGGGGGTGGACGCCTGGGAATGAGCAGTTCTTC.

Concerning this clonotype itself: The junction shows a germline mismatch at one end, possibly a read error. V usage is TRBV20-1 and J usage is TRBJ2-5, with 7 nucleotides matching TRBD1. This CDR3 comprises 17 residues. CDR1 and CDR2 (germline): DFQATT, SNEGSKA (reference sequence). In DNA, the CDR3 is TGCTGTGCTAGAGGGATATCACAGGGGACATTCCAAGAGACCCAGTACTTC. Translating it yields CCARGISQGTFQETQYF.

The chain links TRBV12-3 or TRBV12-4 to TRBJ2-5; TRBD1 matches 7 bases. The CDR3 sequence is 15 residues long. V lost 5 bases to trimming and J lost 7 bases; unmatched junction nucleotides: 13. In DNA, the CDR3 is TGTGCCAGCAGTCTACGACAGGGACGGACGGGGACCCAGTACTTC. Encoded protein: CASSLRQGRTGTQYF.

The V and J genes are TRBV6-5 and TRBJ2-7; TRBD1 or TRBD2 may be the D gene (5 bases each). The V gene's germline CDR1 is MNHEY and CDR2 SVGAGI. The CDR3 totals 15 residues. The germline V and J ends were trimmed by 0 bases and 3 bases, with 12 bases remaining between them. The CDR3 DNA follows: TGTGCCAGCAGTTACTCCGCCAGAGGGGTCTACGAGCAGTACTTC. Translation gives CASSYSARGVYEQYF.

The chain joins TRBV15 to TRBJ2-5; TRBD1 matches 7 bases. Germline V CDR1 and CDR2: LNHNV, YYDKDF (reference sequence). This CDR3 region has 14 residues. The V gene end was trimmed by 3 bases and the J gene end by 5 bases; junction bases not matched to a gene: 6. Here the CDR3 reads CATSRKTGWETQYF. CDR3 DNA: TGTGCCACCAGCAGGAAGACAGGGTGGGAGACCCAGTACTTC. The whole variable domain, remainder taken from reference TRBV15 and TRBJ2-5, is DAMVIQNPRYQVTQFGKPVTLSCSQTLNHNVMYWYQQKSSQAPKLLFHYYDKDFNNEADTPDNFQSRRPNTSFCFLDIRSPGLGDTAMYLCATSRKTGWETQYFGPGTRLLVL.

This clonotype was observed a few times. This chain joins TRBV29-1 and TRBJ2-1; D may be TRBD1 (7 bases). CDR1 and CDR2 (germline): SQVTM, ANQGSEA. The CDR3 length is 15 residues. Trimming removed 2 bases from V and 5 bases from J, with 16 bases in between. CDR3 bases: TGCAGCGTTGAAAAAGTGGCAGGGGGGAACAATGAGCAGTTCTTC. Translation gives CSVEKVAGGNNEQFF.

This clonotype was counted ten times or more. The rearrangement uses TRBV20-1 and TRBJ2-7; 7 nucleotides match TRBD2. Germline CDR1 is DFQATT and CDR2 is SNEGSKA (reference sequence). Losses at the gene ends were 5 bases for V and 3 bases for J; bases not matched to a gene: 10. This CDR3 has 14 residues. The CDR3 DNA sequence: TGCAGTGCTCGCGGGGGTCACACAAACTACGAGCAGTACTTC. This translates into CSARGGHTNYEQYF.

This clonotype appeared a few times. This chain connects TRBV5-1 to TRBJ2-1, with D possibly being TRBD1 or TRBD2 (5 bases each). The ends were cut back, 4 bases at V and 9 bases at J, with 14 bases in the middle. This CDR3 contains 13 residues. Germline V gene sequence: CDR1 SGHRS, CDR2 YFSETQ. The CDR3 coding sequence is TGCGCCAGCAGCCGGGACGTTATGGGTGAGCAGTTCTTC. Encoded protein: CASSRDVMGEQFF.

The V and J genes are TRBV12-3 or TRBV12-4 and TRBJ2-4; no reliable D call. The CDR3 is 14 amino acids. V was pared by 2 bases and J by 0 bases, with 5 bases between. As DNA, the CDR3 is TGTGCCAGCAGTTTATGGGCAGCCAAAAACATTCAGTACTTC. Translating gives CASSLWAAKNIQYF.

This clonotype was observed many times. The chain is built from TRBV12-3 or TRBV12-4 and TRBJ2-3; a weak D match, TRBD2 (5 bases). V was cut by 6 bases and J by 0 bases, with 13 bases left in between. This CDR3 comprises 15 residues. The CDR3 nucleotides are TGTGCCAGCAGGCCCGCTAGCCGGAGCACAGATACGCAGTATTTT. This codes for CASRPASRSTDTQYF.

This clonotype was found a few times. The chain joins TRBV10-3 to TRBJ2-7; no reliable D call. Trimming took off 4 bases at V and 3 bases at J, with 7 bases between the two ends. Looked up from germline, CDR1 is ENHRY and CDR2 is SYGVKD. The CDR3 has 12 amino acids. The CDR3: CAISGTNYEQYF. CDR3 DNA: TGTGCCATCAGTGGAACCAACTACGAGCAGTACTTC.

This clonotype occurred many times. V and J are TRBV20-1 and TRBJ1-1; the D is unclear. The CDR3 totals 14 residues. V lost 4 bases and J 1 base, leaving 13 bases between the germline ends. Germline loops: CDR1 DFQATT, CDR2 SNEGSKA (reference sequence). CDR3 sequence reads: CSAIPLESNTEAFF. As DNA, the CDR3 is TGCAGTGCTATCCCCCTTGAATCGAACACTGAAGCTTTCTTT.

This sequence joins TRBV7-6 and TRBJ2-3; D ambiguous. V lost 9 bases and J 10 bases, leaving 11 bases between the germline ends. The CDR3 is made up of 10 amino acids. Germline V gene data show CDR1 as SGHVS and CDR2 as FNYEAQ. The CDR3 region has the DNA TGTGCCAGAATAAGTCAGGCGCAGTATTTT. Encoded protein: CARISQAQYF.

The chain links TRBV2 to TRBJ2-7; D remains unclear. The CDR3 spans 11 residues. Germline V lookup: CDR1 SNHLY, CDR2 FYNNEI. The V gene lost 0 bases and the J gene lost 9 bases, with 6 bases spanning the gap. The CDR3 coding sequence is TGTGCCAGCAGTGAAGCCGAAAGGCAGTACTTC. Amino acid sequence: CASSEAERQYF.

The chain joins TRBV11-2 to TRBJ2-7; D tentatively fits TRBD1 or TRBD2 (5 bases each). The CDR3 loop spans 13 amino acids. Germline V gives CDR1 SGHAT, CDR2 FQNNGV. Trimming pared 5 bases from V and 3 bases from J, leaving 11 bases between. CDR3: CASSPGTNYEQYF. In DNA form, the CDR3 reads TGTGCCAGCAGCCCCGGGACCAACTACGAGCAGTACTTC.

This clonotype was counted between two and nine times. The chain couples TRBV18 to TRBJ2-3; D is unclear. V lost 2 bases and J 2 bases, leaving 11 bases between the germline ends. CDR3 length equals 15 residues. Germline V gives CDR1 KGHSH, CDR2 LQKENI. Written as DNA, the CDR3 is TGTGCCAGCTCACCAAGGGCAGTGTCCACAGATACGCAGTATTTT. It specifies CASSPRAVSTDTQYF.

Only a few counts were recorded for this clonotype. This chain uses TRBV20-1 with TRBJ1-2, with unresolved D. This CDR3 is 14 amino acids long. Germline V gene sequence: CDR1 DFQATT, CDR2 SNEGSKA (reference sequence). V was cut by 6 bases and J by 6 bases, with 20 bases left in between. In DNA, the CDR3 is TGCAGTGCCCCCCAAGGAGGACCTGAGGATGGCTACACCTTC. This gives the protein CSAPQGGPEDGYTF.

The chain links TRBV20-1 to TRBJ2-7; D is unclear. V gave up 1 base and J gave up 1 base, with 11 bases separating them. The germline CDR1 and CDR2 sequences are DFQATT and SNEGSKA (reference sequence). The CDR3 is 14 amino acids. CDR3 sequence reads: CSARVYGGSYEQYF. As DNA, the CDR3 is TGCAGTGCTAGAGTATACGGCGGTTCCTACGAGCAGTACTTC.

The chain carries TRBV5-1 and TRBJ1-1; D possibly corresponds to TRBD1 (5 bases). CDR3 length: 15 amino acids. Trimming pared 6 bases from V and 6 bases from J, leaving 21 bases between. Germline CDR1 and CDR2: SGHRS and YFSETQ. The CDR3 loop is CASKLRGVGHAEAFF. The CDR3, as DNA: TGCGCCAGCAAGCTTCGAGGGGTTGGCCACGCTGAAGCTTTCTTT.

This clonotype was counted a few times. V gene TRBV20-1 combines with J gene TRBJ2-1; 9 nucleotides align to TRBD2. The CDR3 totals 16 residues. Germline assignment: CDR1 DFQATT and CDR2 SNEGSKA (reference sequence). Losses at the gene ends were 1 base for V and 1 base for J; bases not matched to a gene: 5. The CDR3 reads CSARVASGTSYNEQFF. The CDR3 region has the DNA TGCAGTGCTAGAGTTGCTAGCGGGACATCCTACAATGAGCAGTTCTTC.

This clonotype has only a few counts. The chain uses TRBV5-1 and TRBJ1-1, with TRBD1 matching over 10 bases. The CDR3 has 14 residues. Germline CDR1 SGHRS, CDR2 YFSETQ. V was pared by 4 bases and J by 11 bases, with 11 bases of the junction left unmatched. Here the CDR3 DNA reads TGCGCCAGCAGCCCCGGACAGGGGGAAGTTAGTGCTTTCTTT. It codes for CASSPGQGEVSAFF.

The V call is TRBV20-1, the J call TRBJ2-5, with D perhaps given as TRBD1 or TRBD2 (5 bases each). This CDR3 has 14 amino acids. In germline, CDR1 is DFQATT, CDR2 SNEGSKA (reference sequence). The V gene lost 5 bases and the J gene lost 2 bases, with 15 bases spanning the gap. The CDR3 region is CSAGPWGKQETQYF. CDR3 bases: TGCAGTGCTGGACCGTGGGGGAAACAAGAGACCCAGTACTTC.

The chain joins TRBV24-1 to TRBJ1-1; D is unclear. V was clipped by 3 bases and J by 1 base, with 5 bases between them. The CDR3 is 13 amino acids. From germline, CDR1 is KGHDR and CDR2 SFDVKD. The CDR3 DNA reads as TGTGCCACCAGTGATGGTCGGAACACTGAAGCTTTCTTT. Translated: CATSDGRNTEAFF.

The V gene is TRBV20-1, the J gene TRBJ2-3; 7 positions agree with TRBD2. This CDR3 region has 16 residues. Trimming cost V 5 bases and J 1 base; bases outside gene matches: 12. The germline gives CDR1 DFQATT, CDR2 SNEGSKA (reference sequence). The CDR3, as DNA: TGCAGTGCTCTTTCTCTCCAGGGAGGGGGCACAGATACGCAGTATTTT. Residues: CSALSLQGGGTDTQYF.